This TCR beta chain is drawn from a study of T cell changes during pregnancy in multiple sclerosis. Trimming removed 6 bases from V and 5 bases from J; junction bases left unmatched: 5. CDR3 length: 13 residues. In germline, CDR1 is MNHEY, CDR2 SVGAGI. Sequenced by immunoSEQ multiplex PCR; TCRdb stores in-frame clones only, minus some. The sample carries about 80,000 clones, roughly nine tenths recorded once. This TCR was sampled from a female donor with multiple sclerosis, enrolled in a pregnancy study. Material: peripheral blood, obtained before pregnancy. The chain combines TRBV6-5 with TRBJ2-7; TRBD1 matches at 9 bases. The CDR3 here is CASRRDRVDEQYF. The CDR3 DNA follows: TGTGCCAGCAGGAGGGACAGGGTGGACGAGCAGTACTTC.